This T cell receptor (beta chain) came from a study of Ad26.COV2.S vaccination and SARS-CoV-2 variants. The wider study: Recipients of Ad26.COV2.S got it intramuscularly, once or twice 56 days apart. Broader study findings: Researchers reported similar non-spike TCR breadth in vaccine and placebo recipients.

Regarding this clone: What it binds is not known.

CDR3 size: 13 residues. The germline V gene encodes CDR1 MDHEN and CDR2 SYDVKM. V was pared by 1 base and J by 8 bases, with 8 bases between. Sequenced by immunoSEQ multiplex PCR; TCRdb stores in-frame clones only, minus some. The table shows roughly 510,000 clones, with around nine tenths occurring only once. The sample's treatment: over 15 received Ad26.COV2.S at low or high dose, single or two shots; roughly five received placebo; per-sample allocation not given. Collection of samples fell on day 63 after the first vaccine or placebo injection. Sequenced here: peripheral blood, sampled in a trial of Ad26.COV2.S vaccine versus placebo. The receptor was derived from a person between 18 and 65 years old who received the Ad26.COV2.S COVID-19 vaccine or a placebo. The chain is built from TRBV28 and TRBJ1-4; D gene ambiguous. The CDR3, as DNA: TGTGCCAGCAGTTTATTCCTTGGAGAAAAACTGTTTTTT. Protein sequence: CASSLFLGEKLFF.